This paragraph reports one T cell receptor beta chain. Some clones are missing from TCRdb's copy, which holds only in-frame ones; the method was immunoSEQ multiplex PCR. The data hold some 400,000 clones, with approximately 86% observed a single time. V was pared by 3 bases and J by 7 bases, with 5 bases of the junction left unmatched. Per the germline V gene, CDR1 is SNHLY and CDR2 is FYNNEI. This CDR3 contains 13 residues. This specimen comes from a study of blood T cell repertoires in COVID-19. Study overall: The United States, Italy and Spain provided the acute and convalescent COVID-19 samples.

Material: peripheral blood. The sequence was collected from a human donor in a cohort sampled during active COVID-19. The chain links TRBV2 to TRBJ2-7; 8 bases line up with TRBD1. DNA for the CDR3: TGTGCCAGCAGTGACAGGGGGCTAAGTGAGCAGTACTTC. Its protein product is CASSDRGLSEQYF.